Each of the 21 T cell receptor beta chains below was sequenced from the same sample in a study of blood T cell repertoires in COVID-19. Assay used: immunoSEQ multiplex PCR; TCRdb lists only in-frame clones, some missing. Of about 50,000 clones listed, under 85% are singletons. The sequenced sample consisted of peripheral blood. Receptor source: a man in his forties with acute or convalescent COVID-19.

This rearrangement joins TRBV27 to TRBJ2-7; possibly TRBD1 for D (6 bases). The CDR3 runs to 15 residues. V shed 9 bases and J shed 3 bases, with 21 bases lying between them. Germline V CDR1 and CDR2: MNHEY, SMNVEV (reference sequence). The CDR3 region is CARQGSPLLLYEQYV. CDR3 nucleotides: TGTGCCAGGCAGGGGTCCCCTCTTCTCCTCTACGAGCAGTACGTC.

The rearrangement joins TRBV10-2 to TRBJ1-5, with D hard to call. The germline CDR1 and CDR2 sequences are WSHSY and SAAADI. V was clipped by 5 bases and J by 4 bases, with 12 bases between them. The CDR3 totals 14 residues. The CDR3: CASSPSGLNQPQHF. The DNA of the CDR3 is TGCGCCAGCAGTCCTTCAGGCCTGAATCAGCCCCAGCATTTT.

This sequence joins TRBV29-1 and TRBJ2-1, with D perhaps matching TRBD2 (6 bases). V dropped 5 bases and J dropped 0 bases, with 11 bases sitting between them. CDR1 is SQVTM and CDR2 is ANQGSEA in the germline V gene. The CDR3 contains 14 residues. The CDR3 spells CSVTGTVSYNEQFF. The CDR3 coding sequence is TGCAGCGTTACCGGGACTGTCTCCTACAATGAGCAGTTCTTC.

V gene TRBV7-9 combines with J gene TRBJ2-1, with D perhaps TRBD2 (5 bases). Germline loops: CDR1 SEHNR, CDR2 FQNEAQ (reference sequence). Between the trimmed V and J ends, which lost 3 bases and 13 bases, there was a span of 13 bases. The CDR3 loop spans 12 amino acids. As DNA, the CDR3 is TGTGCCAGCAGCTTGACGGGATCTTACCAGTTCTTC. Protein product: CASSLTGSYQFF.

The chain is built from TRBV25-1 and TRBJ1-5, with 9 bases aligning to TRBD1. V gave up 3 bases and J gave up 2 bases; unmatched junction bases: 5. The germline CDR1 and CDR2 sequences are MGHDK and SYGVNS. This CDR3 comprises 16 residues. Here the CDR3 reads CASSEGQGLGNQPQHF. The CDR3 nucleotides read TGTGCCAGCAGTGAGGGACAGGGATTGGGCAATCAGCCCCAGCATTTT.

V gene TRBV19 combines with J gene TRBJ1-5; D unresolved. Germline lookup yields CDR1 LNHDA and CDR2 SQIVND (reference sequence). V shed 7 bases and J shed 3 bases, with 19 bases lying between them. This CDR3 has 16 amino acids. The CDR3 reads CASTRKKDNYNQPQHF. CDR3 DNA: TGTGCCAGTACCCGGAAAAAAGATAACTACAATCAGCCCCAGCATTTT.

The chain combines TRBV5-5 with TRBJ2-7; TRBD2 matches 11 bases. The CDR3 runs 17 residues. Germline values: CDR1 SGHKS, CDR2 YYEKEE (reference sequence). V was pared by 4 bases and J by 4 bases, with 13 bases of the junction left unmatched. CDR3 coding DNA: TGTGCCAGCAGCACATCGACAGTGGCTAGCGGGGGGTACGAGCAGTACTTC. Its translation: CASSTSTVASGGYEQYF.

This clone came up a few times. CDR3: CASSSIAGANTGELFF. The CDR3 DNA reads as TGCGCCAGCAGCTCGATAGCGGGGGCGAACACCGGGGAGCTGTTTTTT. The gene calls are TRBV5-1 and TRBJ2-2; 9 bases agree with TRBD2. The CDR3 loop spans 16 amino acids. Trimming removed 3 bases from V and 0 bases from J; junction bases left unmatched: 3. Germline V gives CDR1 SGHRS, CDR2 YFSETQ.

The V call is TRBV3-1 (or the pseudogene TRBV3-2), the J call TRBJ2-3; TRBD2 matches at 9 bases. V shed 4 bases and J 5 bases; nucleotides not matched to a gene: 4. This CDR3 has 14 amino acids. Germline CDR1 reads LGHDT; CDR2 reads YNNKEL (reference sequence). The CDR3 reads CASSRGLAEDTQYF. As DNA, the CDR3 is TGTGCCAGCAGCCGGGGACTAGCAGAAGATACGCAGTATTTT.

CDR3 amino acids: CASSLRGAGTDTQYF. In DNA, the CDR3 is TGCGCCAGCAGCTTGCGCGGGGCGGGTACAGATACGCAGTATTTT. The V gene is TRBV5-1, the J gene TRBJ2-3, with D perhaps TRBD2 (6 bases). The germline V gene encodes CDR1 SGHRS and CDR2 YFSETQ. This CDR3 region has 15 residues. Trimming stripped 1 base from V and 3 bases from J, with 12 bases between. Full variable domain (missing parts from reference TRBV5-1 and TRBJ2-3): KAGVTQTPRYLIKTRGQQVTLSCSPISGHRSVSWYQQTPGQGLQFLFEYFSETQRNKGNFPGRFSGRQFSNSRSEMNVSTLELGDSALYLCASSLRGAGTDTQYFGPGTRLTVL.

The chain links TRBV6-5 to TRBJ1-5; D unclear. Germline lookup yields CDR1 MNHEY and CDR2 SVGAGI. V was clipped by 6 bases and J by 0 bases, with 12 bases between them. The CDR3 totals 15 residues. CDR3 sequence reads: CASSLTPNSNQPQHF. The DNA of the CDR3 is TGTGCCAGCAGCTTGACACCTAATAGCAATCAGCCCCAGCATTTT.

The V and J genes are TRBV4-1 and TRBJ1-2, with a weak D call TRBD1 (5 bases). The V and J ends lost 0 bases and 4 bases respectively, with 15 bases between them. The CDR3 loop spans 16 amino acids. Germline lookup yields CDR1 MGHRA and CDR2 YSYEKL. Here the CDR3 DNA reads TGCGCCAGCAGCCAAGATGATGGGCAGGGCACCTATGGCTACACCTTC. It yields the protein CASSQDDGQGTYGYTF.

This clone was picked up one time. The rearrangement links TRBV5-1 to TRBJ1-6, with D perhaps TRBD1 (6 bases). Looked up from germline, CDR1 is SGHRS and CDR2 is YFSETQ. This CDR3 has 12 amino acids. Trimming pared 3 bases from V and 14 bases from J, leaving 12 bases between. The CDR3 here is CASSSQGETLHF. The CDR3 DNA sequence: TGCGCCAGCAGCTCACAGGGTGAGACCCTCCACTTT.

This sequence joins TRBV12-3 or TRBV12-4 and TRBJ2-7, with unresolved D. With 6 bases removed from V and 1 base from J, the gap between germline ends came to 10 bases. The CDR3 is 13 amino acids. In DNA, the CDR3 is TGTGCCAGCAGCGTTTGGCAATCCTACGAGCAGTACTTC. Translation: CASSVWQSYEQYF.

V and J are TRBV2 and TRBJ2-7; 8 bases are a match to TRBD2. Germline values: CDR1 SNHLY, CDR2 FYNNEI. V trimming: 9 bases; J trimming: 5 bases; junction bases outside the gene matches: 15. The CDR3 is 15 amino acids. The DNA for the CDR3 is TGTGCCAGTATGTTAGCGGGAAGAGGTTCCCACGAGCAGTACTTC. Protein product: CASMLAGRGSHEQYF.

J is TRBJ1-5 and V is TRBV25-1; 10 positions agree with TRBD1. The germline V gene has CDR1 MGHDK and CDR2 SYGVNS. With V trimmed by 1 base and J by 5 bases, 8 bases remained unmatched. The CDR3 runs to 17 residues. The CDR3 sequence: CASSEWGGDRGDQPQHF. For the CDR3, the DNA is TGTGCCAGCAGTGAATGGGGAGGGGACAGGGGCGATCAGCCCCAGCATTTT.

This chain links TRBV20-1 with TRBJ2-4, with D possibly TRBD2 on 5 matching bases. The V gene's germline CDR1 is DFQATT and CDR2 SNEGSKA (reference sequence). This CDR3 is built from 11 residues. V lost 5 bases, J lost 6 bases, and 8 bases lay in between. The CDR3: CSAGSGNIQYF. The CDR3 DNA reads TGCAGTGCTGGGAGCGGAAACATTCAGTACTTC.

This rearrangement joins TRBV3-1 (or the pseudogene TRBV3-2) to TRBJ2-2; 7 bases align to TRBD1. The CDR3 consists of 19 residues. Trimming cost V 2 bases and J 2 bases; bases outside gene matches: 14. The germline CDR1 and CDR2 sequences are LGHDT and YNNKEL (reference sequence). CDR3 sequence (DNA): TGTGCCAGCAGCCAATACAAACTAGGGACAGATATTAACACCGGGGAGCTGTTTTTT. Protein product: CASSQYKLGTDINTGELFF.

The chain links TRBV18 to TRBJ1-2; 11 nucleotides match TRBD1. The germline V gene encodes CDR1 KGHSH and CDR2 LQKENI. The CDR3 extends over 15 amino acids. The ends lost 5 bases at V and 4 bases at J; junction bases unmatched: 6. The CDR3 region has the DNA TGTGCCAGCTCATCCGGACAGGGGGCGATCTATGGCTACACCTTC. Its translation: CASSSGQGAIYGYTF.

V and J are TRBV7-2 and TRBJ1-3; 9 bases align to TRBD1. The CDR3 extends over 14 amino acids. Germline V CDR1 and CDR2: SGHTA, FQGNSA. V shed 5 bases and J 4 bases; nucleotides not matched to a gene: 3. In DNA, the CDR3 is TGTGCCAGCAGCCACGGGACAGGGGGAAACACCATATATTTT. This codes for CASSHGTGGNTIYF. Drawing the rest from reference TRBV7-2 and TRBJ1-3, the complete variable domain is GAGVSQSPSNKVTEKGKDVELRCDPISGHTALYWYRQSLGQGLEFLIYFQGNSAPDKSGLPSDRFSAERTGGSVSTLTIQRTQQEDSAVYLCASSHGTGGNTIYFGEGSWLTVV.

The J gene is TRBJ1-1, the V gene TRBV30, with 10 bases that match TRBD1. The V segment lost 3 bases and the J segment 5 bases; nucleotides outside the gene matches: 3. The CDR3 is 13 residues long. Germline CDR1 and CDR2: GTSNPN and SVGIG (reference sequence). In nucleotides, the CDR3 is TGTGCCTGGAGCGGACAGGGGGGTACTGAAGCTTTCTTT. Its protein is CAWSGQGGTEAFF.